The 31 T cell receptor beta chains listed next were all sequenced from one sample in a study of OX40 agonist ivuxolimab in advanced cancers. Clones were sequenced by immunoSEQ multiplex PCR, and TCRdb holds only the in-frame ones, with some missing. This sample has 70,000 to 95,000 clones; 88% occur once, and the top ten carry about 4%. This specimen consisted of CD4+ or CD8+ T cells sorted from blood, obtained in a trial of the OX40 agonist ivuxolimab. The source is an adult with an advanced solid tumor such as melanoma, head and neck, liver or kidney cancer.

The V and J genes are TRBV6-1 and TRBJ1-1; no clear D gene. The germline V gene has CDR1 MNHNS and CDR2 SASEGT. V was trimmed by 2 bases and J by 5 bases, leaving 12 bases between them. CDR3 size: 14 residues. The DNA for the CDR3 is TGTGCCAGCAGTGAAACCAGACCCCCAACTGAAGCTTTCTTT. Translation gives CASSETRPPTEAFF.

The chain has TRBV9 and TRBJ1-1; unclear D gene. Trimming removed 1 base at V and 2 bases at J, with 6 bases between. Germline CDR1 is SGDLS and CDR2 is YYNGEE. The CDR3 extends over 13 amino acids. In nucleotides, the CDR3 is TGTGCCAGCAGCGTACGGGATAACACTGAAGCTTTCTTT. Protein product: CASSVRDNTEAFF.

This chain connects TRBV29-1 to TRBJ2-3; D ambiguous. Germline CDR1 SQVTM, CDR2 ANQGSEA. The V and J ends lost 4 bases and 0 bases respectively, with 11 bases between them. The CDR3 covers 14 residues. In DNA, the CDR3 is TGCAGCGTTGTTGATAGCCGAAGCACAGATACGCAGTATTTT. Translating gives CSVVDSRSTDTQYF.

The CDR3 DNA is TGTGCCAGCAGCCAAGGCCATAGTGTGACTCCAGAGCCCTACGAGCAGTACTTC. Amino acids: CASSQGHSVTPEPYEQYF. The chain carries TRBV14 and TRBJ2-7; no clear D. Germline V gene lookup returns CDR1 SGHDN and CDR2 FVKESK. The CDR3 is 18 residues long. With 1 base removed from V and 2 bases from J, the gap between germline ends came to 21 bases.

This clone has just one count. This chain joins TRBV14 and TRBJ2-3; D possibly corresponds to TRBD2 (6 bases). The ends were cut back, 4 bases at V and 2 bases at J, with 13 bases in the middle. The germline V gene has CDR1 SGHDN and CDR2 FVKESK. The CDR3 is 15 residues long. The CDR3 DNA reads TGTGCCAGCAGCCGCGGGAACCTTCACACAGATACGCAGTATTTT. Encoded protein: CASSRGNLHTDTQYF.

This clone was counted a single time. V is TRBV6-1 and J is TRBJ2-3; the D gene is possibly TRBD1 (7 bases). V lost 6 bases and J lost 3, with 16 bases in between. CDR1 MNHNS and CDR2 SASEGT come from the germline V gene. This CDR3 is built from 15 residues. For the CDR3, the DNA is TGTGCCAGCAGAACCCGACAGGGAGGTACAGATACGCAGTATTTT. Amino acid sequence: CASRTRQGGTDTQYF.

This rearrangement joins TRBV6-1 to TRBJ1-1; D may be TRBD1 (5 bases). CDR1 MNHNS and CDR2 SASEGT come from the germline V gene. The CDR3 sequence is 14 residues long. V lost 9 bases, J lost 0 bases, and 14 bases lay in between. CDR3: CASMPGRMNTEAFF. In DNA, the CDR3 is TGTGCCAGTATGCCGGGACGGATGAACACTGAAGCTTTCTTT.

CDR3 region: CAIQGSSVEKLFF. The CDR3 DNA sequence: TGTGCCATTCAGGGGTCTTCGGTCGAAAAACTGTTTTTT. V gene TRBV10-3 combines with J gene TRBJ1-4, with D possibly TRBD1 on 6 matching bases. V shed 9 bases and J shed 8 bases, with 16 bases lying between them. Germline V gene data show CDR1 as ENHRY and CDR2 as SYGVKD. The length of the CDR3 is 13 residues.

The V and J genes are TRBV30 and TRBJ1-6; possible D gene TRBD1, 6 bases. Germline V gene lookup returns CDR1 GTSNPN and CDR2 SVGIG (reference sequence). V lost 2 bases to trimming and J lost 5 bases, with 19 bases between them. This CDR3 has 17 amino acids. The CDR3 DNA follows: TGTGCCTGGAGTTGGCCTACAGGGAGCCTCGATAATTCACCCCTCCACTTT. This codes for CAWSWPTGSLDNSPLHF.

This clone was recorded only once. The gene calls are TRBV6-1 and TRBJ1-1, with 10 bases fitting TRBD1. The ends lost 6 bases at V and 5 bases at J; junction bases unmatched: 3. There are 13 residues in the CDR3. Germline CDR1 MNHNS, CDR2 SASEGT. CDR3 sequence: CASRGQGVTEAFF. CDR3 DNA sequence: TGTGCCAGCAGAGGACAGGGGGTAACTGAAGCTTTCTTT.

The chain is built from TRBV11-3 and TRBJ2-1; 8 bases line up with TRBD2. CDR3 length equals 16 residues. Trimming cost V 6 bases and J 3 bases; bases outside gene matches: 10. Germline V gene lookup returns CDR1 SGHNT and CDR2 YENEEA. The CDR3 DNA reads as TGTGCCAGCAGGGGTTCGGGGGGGCTGAACTACAATGAGCAGTTCTTC. Translated, it gives CASRGSGGLNYNEQFF.

The chain employs TRBV5-1 and TRBJ2-2, with D possibly matching TRBD1 (6 bases). V was shortened by 5 bases and J by 1 base, with 9 bases between the two germline ends. The CDR3 extends over 14 amino acids. Germline CDR1 and CDR2: SGHRS and YFSETQ. CDR3 in amino acids: CASRTGQNTGELFF. The CDR3 region has the DNA TGCGCCAGCAGAACGGGACAGAACACCGGGGAGCTGTTTTTT.

This chain connects TRBV9 to TRBJ2-1; 7 bases fit TRBD2. The CDR3 spans 15 residues. Germline V gene lookup returns CDR1 SGDLS and CDR2 YYNGEE. The ends lost 4 bases at V and 2 bases at J; junction bases unmatched: 6. In DNA form, the CDR3 reads TGTGCCAGCAGCTTCACTAGCGCAACCTACAATGAGCAGTTCTTC. It is translated as CASSFTSATYNEQFF.

The V and J genes are TRBV19 and TRBJ1-1; D gene ambiguous. Germline V lookup: CDR1 LNHDA, CDR2 SQIVND (reference sequence). V gave up 5 bases and J gave up 5 bases, with 12 bases separating them. This CDR3 spans 13 amino acids. CDR3 region: CASSPPGLTEAFF. CDR3 bases: TGTGCCAGTAGTCCCCCGGGTTTGACTGAAGCTTTCTTT.

The CDR3 coding sequence is TGCGCCAGCAGCGCGGGACAGGGGGCTGGATATACTGAAGCTTTCTTT. Encoded protein: CASSAGQGAGYTEAFF. The chain recombines TRBV5-1 with TRBJ1-1; TRBD1 matches at 12 bases. J gave up 5 bases and V 4 bases, and 9 bases lay outside the gene matches. The CDR3 consists of 16 residues. Per germline, CDR1 SGHRS and CDR2 YFSETQ.

The chain combines TRBV20-1 with TRBJ2-5; unclear D gene. Trimming stripped 8 bases from V and 5 bases from J, with 12 bases between. CDR1 is DFQATT and CDR2 is SNEGSKA in the germline V gene (reference sequence). The CDR3 runs 11 residues. CDR3 in amino acids: CSMLRSETQYF. In DNA, the CDR3 is TGCAGTATGCTGAGATCGGAGACCCAGTACTTC.

The chain uses TRBV6-1 and TRBJ1-1; no clear D. V lost 7 bases to trimming and J lost 1 base, with 10 bases between them. Germline values: CDR1 MNHNS, CDR2 SASEGT. The CDR3 is 13 residues long. For the CDR3, the DNA is TGTGCCAGCATTCAACGGGGGAACACTGAAGCTTTCTTT. Its protein is CASIQRGNTEAFF.

The chain links TRBV5-4 to TRBJ2-5, with D unresolved. The germline V gene encodes CDR1 SGHNT and CDR2 YYREEE (reference sequence). The CDR3 is made up of 13 amino acids. Trimming stripped 1 base from V and 1 base from J, with 5 bases between. CDR3 sequence (DNA): TGTGCCAGCAGCTTGTTCGGCCAAGAGACCCAGTACTTC. This sequence encodes CASSLFGQETQYF.

The chain carries TRBV18 and TRBJ1-1; D not certain. Deletions cut 4 bases from V and 2 bases from J, with 11 bases between. The CDR3 is 14 residues long. Germline loops: CDR1 KGHSH, CDR2 LQKENI. The chain's CDR3 is CASSRAAGNTEAFF. The CDR3 DNA follows: TGTGCCAGCTCACGAGCGGCAGGCAACACTGAAGCTTTCTTT.

A remark on this clone: The same CDR3 can be traced to other DNA sequences in this sample. The J gene is TRBJ2-3, the V gene TRBV7-9; TRBD2 aligns across 7 bases. From germline, CDR1 is SEHNR and CDR2 FQNEAQ (reference sequence). Unmatched junction bases numbered 9, after V lost 3 bases and J lost 6 bases. The CDR3 covers 15 residues. The CDR3 sequence is CASSFERGVLDTQYF. CDR3 nucleotide sequence: TGTGCCAGCAGCTTCGAGCGGGGTGTTTTGGATACGCAGTATTTT.

This CDR3 reads CASSIVGQGLSYEQYF. In DNA form, the CDR3 reads TGTGCCAGTAGTATAGTGGGTCAGGGTCTCTCCTACGAGCAGTACTTC. This chain uses TRBV19 with TRBJ2-7, with TRBD1 as a possible D gene (5 bases). Germline CDR1 and CDR2: LNHDA and SQIVND (reference sequence). The germline V and J ends were trimmed by 1 base and 0 bases, with 13 bases remaining between them. CDR3 size: 16 residues.

The J gene is TRBJ1-1, the V gene TRBV18; TRBD1 aligns across 9 bases. Germline trimming cut 3 bases from V and 1 base from J; bases unmatched to any gene: 0. The CDR3 consists of 14 residues. The germline V gene has CDR1 KGHSH and CDR2 LQKENI. The CDR3 loop is CASSPDRGNTEAFF. As DNA, the CDR3 is TGTGCCAGCTCACCGGACAGGGGGAACACTGAAGCTTTCTTT.

The V gene is TRBV30, the J gene TRBJ2-7, with a possible D match to TRBD1 (5 bases). V shed 2 bases and J shed 0 bases, with 8 bases lying between them. The CDR3 sequence is 13 residues long. In germline, CDR1 is GTSNPN, CDR2 SVGIG (reference sequence). CDR3 DNA: TGTGCCTGGAGTCGACAGCGCTCCTACGAGCAGTACTTC. Amino acid sequence: CAWSRQRSYEQYF.

The chain has TRBV4-2 and TRBJ1-2; 7 nucleotides match TRBD1. The CDR3 spans 15 residues. Germline lookup yields CDR1 LGHNA and CDR2 YNFKEQ. The V and J ends lost 0 bases and 8 bases, in that order; junction bases with no gene match: 9. This chain's CDR3 is CASSQDREGARGYTF. DNA of the CDR3: TGTGCCAGCAGCCAAGATCGGGAGGGGGCGCGAGGCTACACCTTC.

This chain joins TRBV29-1 and TRBJ1-1; 7 bases line up with TRBD1. The CDR3 sequence is 15 residues long. V shed 4 bases, J shed 4 bases, and the junction held 12 bases outside the gene matches. CDR1 is SQVTM, CDR2 ANQGSEA, per germline. CDR3 in amino acids: CSVAPGQRSRTEAFF. As DNA, the CDR3 is TGCAGCGTTGCACCGGGACAGAGAAGCCGCACTGAAGCTTTCTTT.

The chain uses TRBV5-1 and TRBJ2-6, with D perhaps matching TRBD1 (6 bases). The CDR3 is 16 residues long. Germline assignment: CDR1 SGHRS and CDR2 YFSETQ. V lost 4 bases, J lost 4 bases, and 15 bases lay in between. The DNA for the CDR3 is TGCGCCAGCAGCCCACAGGGCCCAGGGGGGGCCAACGTCCTGACTTTC. Translated, it gives CASSPQGPGGANVLTF.

The chain carries TRBV13 and TRBJ2-5; D call uncertain. CDR1 is PRHDT and CDR2 is FYEKMQ in the germline V gene (reference sequence). This CDR3 contains 13 residues. V lost 5 bases, J lost 4 bases, and 11 bases lay in between. Here the CDR3 reads CASSLSGSETQYF. The CDR3 region has the DNA TGTGCCAGCAGCCTCTCGGGTTCAGAGACCCAGTACTTC.

The V and J genes are TRBV6-5 and TRBJ1-3; the match to TRBD1 covers 7 bases. CDR1 and CDR2 (germline): MNHEY, SVGAGI. The CDR3 has 15 amino acids. V lost 5 bases and J lost 8; bases outside the gene matches: 12. The CDR3 DNA is TGTGCCAGCAGTAGGACAGGAGCTAAGGGAGACACCATATATTTT. Its protein is CASSRTGAKGDTIYF.

This clone showed up many times. The V gene is TRBV19, the J gene TRBJ1-2; 7 bases agree with TRBD1. V dropped 1 base and J dropped 8; count of bases not matched to a gene: 7. CDR1 and CDR2 (germline): LNHDA, SQIVND (reference sequence). This CDR3 region has 14 residues. The chain's CDR3 is CASSIVGPGGGYTF. Written as DNA, the CDR3 is TGTGCCAGTAGTATAGTAGGTCCAGGGGGAGGCTACACCTTC.

The V call is TRBV5-1, the J call TRBJ1-5, with a tentative D call TRBD1 (5 bases). The CDR3 length is 13 residues. Germline V lookup: CDR1 SGHRS, CDR2 YFSETQ. Trimming removed 4 bases at V and 4 bases at J, with 9 bases between. This CDR3 reads CASSGDGNQPQHF. CDR3 bases: TGCGCCAGCAGCGGGGACGGGAATCAGCCCCAGCATTTT.

The genes are TRBV6-1 and TRBJ2-6, with a weak D call TRBD1 (5 bases). Germline assignment: CDR1 MNHNS and CDR2 SASEGT. Between the trimmed V and J ends, which lost 2 bases and 0 bases, there was a span of 23 bases. The CDR3 has 21 amino acids. CDR3 sequence (DNA): TGTGCCAGCAGTGAATTTAATTGGGGCGGCAGCTCGTCCTCTGGGGCCAACGTCCTGACTTTC. Amino acids: CASSEFNWGGSSSSGANVLTF.